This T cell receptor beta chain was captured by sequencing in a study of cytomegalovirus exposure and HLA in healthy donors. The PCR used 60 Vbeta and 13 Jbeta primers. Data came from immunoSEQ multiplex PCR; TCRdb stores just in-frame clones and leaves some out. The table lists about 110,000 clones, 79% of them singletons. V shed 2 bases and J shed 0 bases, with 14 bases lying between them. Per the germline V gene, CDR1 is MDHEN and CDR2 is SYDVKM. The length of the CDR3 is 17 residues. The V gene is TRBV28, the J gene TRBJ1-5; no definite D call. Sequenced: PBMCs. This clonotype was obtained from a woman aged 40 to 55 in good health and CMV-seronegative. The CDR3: CASSLREALYSNQPQHF. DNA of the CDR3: TGTGCCAGCAGTTTAAGGGAGGCACTTTATAGCAATCAGCCCCAGCATTTT.